This note documents a single T cell receptor beta chain sequence. These data belong to a study of CD8 T cells in Susac syndrome. A quantity of about 0.5 to 1 ug RNA underwent reverse transcription using random hexamers. immunoSEQ multiplex PCR amplified TCR beta CDR3 across 54 Vbeta, 13 Jbeta. Each CDR3 protein gets one entry after TCRdb re-called the immunoSEQ multiplex PCR reads with MiXCR. This sample has some 120,000 distinct CDR3 sequences; around 90% occur once, and the top ten carry 0.11% to 0.15%. Germline CDR1 SGHTA, CDR2 FQGNSA. This CDR3 is built from 15 residues. V shed 3 bases, J shed 7 bases, and the junction held 8 bases outside the gene matches. TCR beta sequences were obtained from blood CD8+ and CD4+ T cells.

V is TRBV7-2 and J is TRBJ2-2; 7 bases fit TRBD1. The receptor was isolated from a human donor in good health. The material sequenced was CD4+ T cells from PBMCs. The CDR3 nucleotides read TGTGCCAGCAGCTTGGGACAGATCAAAAGCGGGGAGCTGTTTTTT. As protein: CASSLGQIKSGELFF.